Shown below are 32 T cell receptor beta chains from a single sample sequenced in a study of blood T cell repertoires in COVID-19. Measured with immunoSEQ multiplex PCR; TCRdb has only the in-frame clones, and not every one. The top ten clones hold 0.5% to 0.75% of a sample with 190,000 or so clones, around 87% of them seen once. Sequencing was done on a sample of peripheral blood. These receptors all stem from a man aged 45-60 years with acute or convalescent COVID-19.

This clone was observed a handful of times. The DNA of the CDR3 is TGTGCCAGCAGCCAAGATCTAGCGGGGGACCTCAATGAGCAGTTCTTC. It translates to CASSQDLAGDLNEQFF. The chain employs TRBV4-2 and TRBJ2-1; 10 bases are a match to TRBD2. The CDR3 is made up of 16 amino acids. V was pared by 0 bases and J by 6 bases, with 5 bases of the junction left unmatched. Germline V gives CDR1 LGHNA, CDR2 YNFKEQ.

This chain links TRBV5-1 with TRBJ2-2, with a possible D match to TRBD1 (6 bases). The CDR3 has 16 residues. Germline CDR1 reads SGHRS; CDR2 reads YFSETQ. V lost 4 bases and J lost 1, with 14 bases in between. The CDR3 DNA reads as TGCGCCAGCAGCAAACAGGGTGGAATGAACACCGGGGAGCTGTTTTTT. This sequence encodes CASSKQGGMNTGELFF.

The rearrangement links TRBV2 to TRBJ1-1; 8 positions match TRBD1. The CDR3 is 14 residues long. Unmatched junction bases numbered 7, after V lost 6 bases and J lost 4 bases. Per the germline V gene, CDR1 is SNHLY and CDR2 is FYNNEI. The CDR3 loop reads CASRDRGEATEAFF. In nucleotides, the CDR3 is TGTGCCAGCAGAGACAGGGGCGAGGCCACTGAAGCTTTCTTT. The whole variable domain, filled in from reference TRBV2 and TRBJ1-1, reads EPEVTQTPSHQVTQMGQEVILRCVPISNHLYFYWYRQILGQKVEFLVSFYNNEISEKSEIFDDQFSVERPDGSNFTLKIRSTKLEDSAMYFCASRDRGEATEAFFGQGTRLTVV.

The CDR3 is CASSGGASGSTDTQYF. CDR3 DNA: TGTGCCAGCAGTGGGGGGGCTAGCGGGAGCACAGATACGCAGTATTTT. This chain joins TRBV6-6 and TRBJ2-3; TRBD2 agrees at 8 bases. With 5 bases clipped from V and 0 bases from J, the junction kept 7 bases outside the gene matches. Germline loops: CDR1 MNHNY, CDR2 SVGAGI (reference sequence). The CDR3 sequence is 16 residues long.

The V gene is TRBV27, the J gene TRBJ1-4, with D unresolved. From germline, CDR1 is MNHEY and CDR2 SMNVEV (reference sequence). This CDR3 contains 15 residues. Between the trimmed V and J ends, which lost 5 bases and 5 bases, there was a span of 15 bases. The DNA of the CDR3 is TGTGCCAGCAGTCTACGTGCCTTCGGGAATGAAAAACTGTTTTTT. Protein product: CASSLRAFGNEKLFF.

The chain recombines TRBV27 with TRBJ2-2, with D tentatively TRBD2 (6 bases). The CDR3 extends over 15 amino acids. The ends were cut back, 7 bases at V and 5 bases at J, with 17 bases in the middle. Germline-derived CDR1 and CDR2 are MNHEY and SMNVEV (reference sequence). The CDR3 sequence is CASNFLGGETGELFF. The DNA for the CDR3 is TGTGCCAGCAACTTTCTGGGGGGAGAGACCGGGGAGCTGTTTTTT.

The DNA for the CDR3 is TGTGCCAGCAGCCCGATGGGACTAGCGGGAGGAGATACGCAGTATTTT. Translated, it gives CASSPMGLAGGDTQYF. The V and J genes are TRBV7-3 and TRBJ2-3; 15 nucleotides agree with TRBD2. This CDR3 spans 16 amino acids. Germline V gene lookup returns CDR1 SGHTA and CDR2 FQGTGA. The ends lost 5 bases at V and 5 bases at J; junction bases unmatched: 5.

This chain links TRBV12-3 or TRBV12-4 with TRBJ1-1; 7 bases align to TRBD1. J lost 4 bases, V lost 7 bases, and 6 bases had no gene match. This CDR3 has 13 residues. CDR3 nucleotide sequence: TGTGCCAGCACCCTGACAGGGAGCACTGAAGCTTTCTTT. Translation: CASTLTGSTEAFF.

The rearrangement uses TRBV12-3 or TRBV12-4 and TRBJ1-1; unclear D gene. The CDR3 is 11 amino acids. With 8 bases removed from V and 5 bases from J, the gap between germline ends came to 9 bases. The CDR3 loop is CASQRRTEAFF. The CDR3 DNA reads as TGTGCCAGCCAGCGTCGGACTGAAGCTTTCTTT.

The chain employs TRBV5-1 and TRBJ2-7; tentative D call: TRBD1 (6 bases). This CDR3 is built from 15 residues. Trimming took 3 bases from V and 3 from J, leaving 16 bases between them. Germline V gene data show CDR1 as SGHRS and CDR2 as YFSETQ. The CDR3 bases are TGCGCCAGCAGCTCGGACAGCGAAGAGGGCTACGAGCAGTACTTC. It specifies CASSSDSEEGYEQYF.

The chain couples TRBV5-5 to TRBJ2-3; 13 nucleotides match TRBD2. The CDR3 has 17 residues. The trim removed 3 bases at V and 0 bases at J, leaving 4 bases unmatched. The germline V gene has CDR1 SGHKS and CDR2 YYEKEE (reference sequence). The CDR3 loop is CASSWTSGGSSTDTQYF. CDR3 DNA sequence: TGTGCCAGCAGCTGGACTAGCGGGGGCTCTAGCACAGATACGCAGTATTTT. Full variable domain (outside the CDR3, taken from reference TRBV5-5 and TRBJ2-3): DAGVTQSPTHLIKTRGQQVTLRCSPISGHKSVSWYQQVLGQGPQFIFQYYEKEERGRGNFPDRFSARQFPNYSSELNVNALLLGDSALYLCASSWTSGGSSTDTQYFGPGTRLTVL.

The CDR3 protein is CASSQDQGTREAFF. The CDR3 nucleotides read TGCGCCAGCAGCCAAGATCAAGGGACTCGGGAAGCTTTCTTT. The J gene is TRBJ1-1, the V gene TRBV4-3; D is possibly TRBD1 (5 bases). The germline gives CDR1 LGHNA, CDR2 YSLEER. The CDR3 loop spans 14 amino acids. The germline V and J ends were trimmed by 0 bases and 8 bases, with 13 bases remaining between them.

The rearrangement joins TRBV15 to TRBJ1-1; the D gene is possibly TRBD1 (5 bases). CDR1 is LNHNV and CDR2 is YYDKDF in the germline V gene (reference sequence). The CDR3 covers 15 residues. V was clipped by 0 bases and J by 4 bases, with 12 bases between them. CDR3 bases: TGTGCCACCAGCAGAGAAGACAGTTTGGGCACTGAAGCTTTCTTT. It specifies CATSREDSLGTEAFF.

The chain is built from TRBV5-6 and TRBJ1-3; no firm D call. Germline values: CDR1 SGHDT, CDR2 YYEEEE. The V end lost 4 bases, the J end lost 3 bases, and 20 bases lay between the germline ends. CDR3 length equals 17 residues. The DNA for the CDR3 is TGTGCCAGCAGCCCCGGATGGGGAGCCTTCTTTGGAAACACCATATATTTT. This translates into CASSPGWGAFFGNTIYF.

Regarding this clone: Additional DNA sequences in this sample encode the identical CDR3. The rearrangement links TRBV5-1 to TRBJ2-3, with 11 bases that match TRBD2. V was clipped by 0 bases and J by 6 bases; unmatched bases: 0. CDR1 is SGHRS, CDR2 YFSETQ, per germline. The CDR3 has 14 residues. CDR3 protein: CASSLGTSGDTQYF. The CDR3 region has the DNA TGCGCCAGCAGCTTGGGGACTAGCGGGGATACGCAGTATTTT.

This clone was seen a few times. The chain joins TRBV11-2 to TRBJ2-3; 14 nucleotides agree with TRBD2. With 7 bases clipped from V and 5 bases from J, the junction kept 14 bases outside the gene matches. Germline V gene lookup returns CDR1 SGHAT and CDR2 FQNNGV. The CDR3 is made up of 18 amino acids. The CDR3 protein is CASNSAEGLAGAGDTQYF. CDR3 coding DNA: TGTGCCAGCAACTCCGCGGAGGGACTAGCGGGGGCGGGAGATACGCAGTATTTT.

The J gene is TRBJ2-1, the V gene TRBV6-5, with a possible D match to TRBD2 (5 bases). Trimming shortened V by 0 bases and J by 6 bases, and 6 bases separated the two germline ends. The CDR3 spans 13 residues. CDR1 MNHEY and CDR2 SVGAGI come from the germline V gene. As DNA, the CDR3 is TGTGCCAGCAGTTACTCCGGGGTCAATGAGCAGTTCTTC. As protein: CASSYSGVNEQFF.

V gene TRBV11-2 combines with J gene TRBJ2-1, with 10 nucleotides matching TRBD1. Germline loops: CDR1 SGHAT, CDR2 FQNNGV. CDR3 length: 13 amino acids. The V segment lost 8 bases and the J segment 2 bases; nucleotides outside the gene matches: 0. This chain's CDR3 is CASGQGAYNEQFF. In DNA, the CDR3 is TGTGCCAGCGGACAGGGGGCCTACAATGAGCAGTTCTTC. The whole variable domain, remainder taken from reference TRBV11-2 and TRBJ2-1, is EAGVAQSPRYKIIEKRQSVAFWCNPISGHATLYWYQQILGQGPKLLIQFQNNGVVDDSQLPKDRFSAERLKGVDSTLKIQPAKLEDSAVYLCASGQGAYNEQFFGPGTRLTVL.

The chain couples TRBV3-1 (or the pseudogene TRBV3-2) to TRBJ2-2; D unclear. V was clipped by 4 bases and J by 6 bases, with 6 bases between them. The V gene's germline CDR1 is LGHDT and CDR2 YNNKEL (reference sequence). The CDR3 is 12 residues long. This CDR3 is CASSPRPGELFF. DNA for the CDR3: TGTGCCAGCAGCCCTAGACCCGGGGAGCTGTTTTTT.

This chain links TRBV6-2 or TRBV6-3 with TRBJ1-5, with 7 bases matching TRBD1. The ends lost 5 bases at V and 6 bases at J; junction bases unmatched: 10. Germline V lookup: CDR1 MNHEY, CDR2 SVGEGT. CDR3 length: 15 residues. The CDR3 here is CASSRDSSGSQPQHF. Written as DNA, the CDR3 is TGTGCCAGCAGTCGGGACAGTTCGGGAAGTCAGCCCCAGCATTTT.

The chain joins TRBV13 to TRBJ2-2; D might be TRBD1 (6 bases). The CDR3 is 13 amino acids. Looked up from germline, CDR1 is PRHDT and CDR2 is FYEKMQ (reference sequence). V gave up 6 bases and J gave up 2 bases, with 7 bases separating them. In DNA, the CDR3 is TGTGCCAGCAGGGGGGCAAACACCGGGGAGCTGTTTTTT. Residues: CASRGANTGELFF. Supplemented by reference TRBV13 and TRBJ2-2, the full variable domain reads AAGVIQSPRHLIKEKRETATLKCYPIPRHDTVYWYQQGPGQDPQFLISFYEKMQSDKGSIPDRFSAQQFSDYHSELNMSSLELGDSALYFCASRGANTGELFFGEGSRLTVL.

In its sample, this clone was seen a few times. The DNA of the CDR3 is TGTGCCAGCAGTTACTCTACAGGTGATGGAGCTTTCTTT. Protein: CASSYSTGDGAFF. This sequence joins TRBV6-6 and TRBJ1-1; maybe TRBD1 (5 bases). The CDR3 runs to 13 residues. In germline, CDR1 is MNHNY, CDR2 SVGAGI (reference sequence). The ends were cut back, 0 bases at V and 10 bases at J, with 12 bases in the middle.

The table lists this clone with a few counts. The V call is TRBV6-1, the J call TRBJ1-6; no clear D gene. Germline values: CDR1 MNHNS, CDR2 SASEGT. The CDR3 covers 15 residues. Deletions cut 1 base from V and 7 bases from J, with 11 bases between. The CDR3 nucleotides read TGTGCCAGCAGTGAAGAGGTCAGCGTCAATTCACCCCTCCACTTT. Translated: CASSEEVSVNSPLHF.

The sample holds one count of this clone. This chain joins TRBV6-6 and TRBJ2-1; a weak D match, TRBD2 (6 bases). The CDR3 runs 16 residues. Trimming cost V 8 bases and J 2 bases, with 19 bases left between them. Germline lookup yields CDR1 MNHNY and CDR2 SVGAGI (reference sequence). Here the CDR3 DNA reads TGTGCCAGCTTCCCCGAGGGGCTAGCGCCCTACAATGAGCAGTTCTTC. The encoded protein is CASFPEGLAPYNEQFF.

CDR3 protein: CASSESRQGKNEQFF. CDR3 nucleotide sequence: TGTGCCAGCAGTGAAAGTCGACAGGGGAAGAATGAGCAGTTCTTC. This sequence joins TRBV2 and TRBJ2-1; 8 nucleotides match TRBD1. Trimming at V came to 2 bases and at J to 7 bases, leaving 7 bases not matched to a gene. The germline V gene encodes CDR1 SNHLY and CDR2 FYNNEI. The CDR3 has 15 amino acids.

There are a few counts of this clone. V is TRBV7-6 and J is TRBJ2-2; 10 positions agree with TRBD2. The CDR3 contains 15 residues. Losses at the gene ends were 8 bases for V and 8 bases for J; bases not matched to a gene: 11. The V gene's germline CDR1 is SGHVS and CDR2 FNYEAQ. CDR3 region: CASGWLAGEVGELFF. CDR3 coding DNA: TGTGCCAGCGGATGGCTAGCGGGAGAGGTTGGGGAGCTGTTTTTT.

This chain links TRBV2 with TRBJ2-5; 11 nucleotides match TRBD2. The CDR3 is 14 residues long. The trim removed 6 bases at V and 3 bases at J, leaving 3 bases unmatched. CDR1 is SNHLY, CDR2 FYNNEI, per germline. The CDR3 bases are TGTGCCAGCAGAAAACTAGCGGGGGAAGAGACCCAGTACTTC. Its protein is CASRKLAGEETQYF.

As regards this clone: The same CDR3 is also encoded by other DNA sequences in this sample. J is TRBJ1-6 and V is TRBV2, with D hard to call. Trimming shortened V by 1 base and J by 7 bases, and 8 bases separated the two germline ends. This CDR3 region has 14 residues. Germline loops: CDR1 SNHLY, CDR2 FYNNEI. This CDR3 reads CASSEGRLNSPLHF. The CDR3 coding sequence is TGTGCCAGCAGTGAAGGGAGGTTGAATTCACCCCTCCACTTT.

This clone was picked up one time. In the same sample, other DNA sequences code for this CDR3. The CDR3: CASSLDYTDTQYF. CDR3 sequence (DNA): TGCGCCAGCAGCTTGGATTACACAGATACGCAGTATTTT. This rearrangement joins TRBV5-1 to TRBJ2-3; D gene unclear. Germline loops: CDR1 SGHRS, CDR2 YFSETQ. V lost 0 bases and J 2 bases, leaving 4 bases between the germline ends. The CDR3 is 13 residues long.

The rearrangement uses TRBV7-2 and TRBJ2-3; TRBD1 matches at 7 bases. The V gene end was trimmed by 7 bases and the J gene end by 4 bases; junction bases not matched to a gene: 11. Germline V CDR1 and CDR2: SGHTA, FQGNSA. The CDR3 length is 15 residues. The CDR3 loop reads CASTQRRGLSDTQYF. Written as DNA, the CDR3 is TGTGCCAGCACCCAACGAAGGGGGCTTTCAGATACGCAGTATTTT. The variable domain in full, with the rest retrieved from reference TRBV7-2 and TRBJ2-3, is GAGVSQSPSNKVTEKGKDVELRCDPISGHTALYWYRQSLGQGLEFLIYFQGNSAPDKSGLPSDRFSAERTGGSVSTLTIQRTQQEDSAVYLCASTQRRGLSDTQYFGPGTRLTVL.

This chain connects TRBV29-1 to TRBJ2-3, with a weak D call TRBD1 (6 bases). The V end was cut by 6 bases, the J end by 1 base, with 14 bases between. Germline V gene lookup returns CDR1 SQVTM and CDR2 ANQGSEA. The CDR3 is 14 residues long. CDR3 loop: CSVRQAFGTDTQYF. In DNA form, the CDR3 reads TGCAGCGTCAGACAGGCGTTTGGCACAGATACGCAGTATTTT.

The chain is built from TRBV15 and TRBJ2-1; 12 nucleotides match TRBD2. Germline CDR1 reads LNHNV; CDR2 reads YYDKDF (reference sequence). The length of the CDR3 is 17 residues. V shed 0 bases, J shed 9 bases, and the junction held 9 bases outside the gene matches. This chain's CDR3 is CATSREGGLAGFREQFF. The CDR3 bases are TGTGCCACCAGCAGAGAAGGGGGACTAGCGGGTTTCCGTGAGCAGTTCTTC.